The 24 T cell receptor beta chains listed next were all sequenced from one sample in a study of T cells after yellow fever vaccination. MiXCR, applied by TCRdb to the 5' RACE reads, yields one record per CDR3 protein. The data contain under 350,000 distinct CDR3 sequences, over 4% of them singletons. The material was PBMCs, obtained 5 days after the yellow fever booster vaccination. These receptors came from a young man who received the YFV17D yellow fever vaccine.

The CDR3 here is CSAGSGGSYTGELFF. As DNA, the CDR3 is TGCAGTGCTGGTAGCGGGGGGTCCTACACCGGGGAGCTGTTTTTT. V is TRBV20-1 and J is TRBJ2-2; 10 nucleotides line up with TRBD2. Germline CDR1 DFQATT, CDR2 SNEGSKA (reference sequence). With 5 bases clipped from V and 3 bases from J, the junction kept 6 bases outside the gene matches. This CDR3 has 15 amino acids.

This clonotype came up a few times. V gene TRBV29-1 combines with J gene TRBJ2-7, with TRBD1 matching 10 bases. Germline V gives CDR1 SQVTM, CDR2 ANQGSEA. This CDR3 comprises 13 residues. Trimming cost V 4 bases and J 6 bases; bases outside gene matches: 6. The CDR3 DNA reads as TGCAGCGTTGTCAGGGACAGGGGTGGCGAGCAGTACTTC. Translation gives CSVVRDRGGEQYF.

This clonotype was found many times. The J gene is TRBJ1-2, the V gene TRBV6-6, with 9 positions matching TRBD1. CDR1 MNHNY and CDR2 SVGAGI come from the germline V gene (reference sequence). The CDR3 extends over 14 amino acids. V shed 2 bases, J shed 3 bases, and the junction held 1 base outside the gene matches. This CDR3 reads CASSYRTGDYGYTF. DNA of the CDR3: TGTGCCAGCAGTTACCGGACAGGGGACTATGGCTACACCTTC.

This clonotype has at least ten counts. The V and J genes are TRBV5-1 and TRBJ1-4; the match to TRBD1 covers 7 bases. Germline V gives CDR1 SGHRS, CDR2 YFSETQ. Trimming at V came to 0 bases and at J to 7 bases, leaving 3 bases not matched to a gene. The CDR3 sequence is 14 residues long. CDR3 loop: CASSLEGAGEKLFF. The CDR3 DNA reads TGCGCCAGCAGCTTGGAGGGGGCAGGTGAAAAACTGTTTTTT.

This clonotype was seen at least ten times. This chain joins TRBV9 and TRBJ2-3; 10 nucleotides align to TRBD2. The CDR3 runs to 18 residues. Trimming took 4 bases from V and 0 from J; bases not matched to a gene: 11. Germline CDR1 and CDR2: SGDLS and YYNGEE. The CDR3 loop reads CASSPRLTSGESTDTQYF. The CDR3 DNA follows: TGTGCCAGCAGCCCCCGCCTAACTAGCGGGGAAAGCACAGATACGCAGTATTTT.

This clonotype was counted ten times or more. This chain uses TRBV15 with TRBJ2-6; TRBD1 agrees at 10 bases. The CDR3 runs to 15 residues. Germline lookup yields CDR1 LNHNV and CDR2 YYDKDF (reference sequence). J lost 6 bases, V lost 3 bases, and 2 bases had no gene match. The CDR3 DNA reads as TGTGCCACCAGCAGCGGGACAGGGGCGGCCAACGTCCTGACTTTC. It yields the protein CATSSGTGAANVLTF.

Only a few counts were recorded for this clonotype. The chain is built from TRBV5-1 and TRBJ2-3; D not resolved. Looked up from germline, CDR1 is SGHRS and CDR2 is YFSETQ. Trimming shortened V by 0 bases and J by 6 bases, and 8 bases separated the two germline ends. The CDR3 is made up of 13 amino acids. The chain's CDR3 is CASSLGARDTQYF. Written as DNA, the CDR3 is TGCGCCAGCAGCTTGGGGGCCAGGGATACGCAGTATTTT. The full variable domain, its missing parts supplied by reference TRBV5-1 and TRBJ2-3, is KAGVTQTPRYLIKTRGQQVTLSCSPISGHRSVSWYQQTPGQGLQFLFEYFSETQRNKGNFPGRFSGRQFSNSRSEMNVSTLELGDSALYLCASSLGARDTQYFGPGTRLTVL.

The genes are TRBV3-1 and TRBJ1-1; 7 nucleotides agree with TRBD1. V was pared by 4 bases and J by 0 bases, with 5 bases of the junction left unmatched. This CDR3 has 15 amino acids. CDR1 LGHDT and CDR2 YNNKEL come from the germline V gene (reference sequence). CDR3 nucleotides: TGTGCCAGCAGCCTGCTACAGGGGTTGAACACTGAAGCTTTCTTT. It encodes CASSLLQGLNTEAFF.

On this clonotype: The conserved closing phenylalanine or tryptophan is absent in this CDR3, likely reflecting a read error. CDR3 sequence reads: CASSLEPNQPQHI. As DNA, the CDR3 is TGCGCCAGCAGCTTGGAGCCGAATCAGCCCCAGCATATT. The chain recombines TRBV5-1 with TRBJ1-5; D ambiguous. CDR1 SGHRS and CDR2 YFSETQ come from the germline V gene. The CDR3 consists of 13 residues. The V end was cut by 0 bases, the J end by 4 bases, with 5 bases between.

This chain joins TRBV5-6 and TRBJ2-2; the match to TRBD1 covers 8 bases. This CDR3 has 18 amino acids. Germline CDR1 is SGHDT and CDR2 is YYEEEE. V was pared by 3 bases and J by 6 bases, with 16 bases of the junction left unmatched. In DNA form, the CDR3 reads TGTGCCAGCAGCTCGCCAATCAAAGAACAGGGGGTCTCCGGGGAGCTGTTTTTT. Translating gives CASSSPIKEQGVSGELFF. The entire variable domain, with the rest obtained from reference TRBV5-6 and TRBJ2-2, is as follows: DAGVTQSPTHLIKTRGQQVTLRCSPKSGHDTVSWYQQALGQGPQFIFQYYEEEERQRGNFPDRFSGHQFPNYSSELNVNALLLGDSALYLCASSSPIKEQGVSGELFFGEGSRLTVL.

The chain combines TRBV18 with TRBJ1-2, with D maybe TRBD1 (5 bases). Germline values: CDR1 KGHSH, CDR2 LQKENI. The V end lost 4 bases, the J end lost 7 bases, and 19 bases lay between the germline ends. This CDR3 is 15 amino acids long. The CDR3 loop is CASSRNRQRTAGYTF. As DNA, the CDR3 is TGTGCCAGCTCACGAAACCGACAGAGGACCGCTGGCTACACCTTC.

The V gene is TRBV28, the J gene TRBJ1-2; D is uncertain. The CDR3 contains 15 residues. Germline CDR1 is MDHEN and CDR2 is SYDVKM. Trimming removed 2 bases from V and 0 bases from J, with 10 bases in between. The CDR3 coding sequence is TGTGCCAGCAGTTTACCCAACGGCCCTAACTATGGCTACACCTTC. Protein sequence: CASSLPNGPNYGYTF.

Many counts were recorded for this clonotype. The chain recombines TRBV5-1 with TRBJ1-2; 12 bases match TRBD1. The CDR3 consists of 17 residues. Per germline, CDR1 SGHRS and CDR2 YFSETQ. V trimming: 2 bases; J trimming: 4 bases; junction bases outside the gene matches: 9. The CDR3: CASSFGTGGAGGYGYTF. CDR3 bases: TGCGCCAGCAGCTTCGGGACAGGGGGCGCCGGTGGCTATGGCTACACCTTC.

The V gene is TRBV4-2, the J gene TRBJ2-3; D is uncertain. The CDR3 contains 12 residues. V was cut by 3 bases and J by 5 bases, with 6 bases left in between. CDR1 and CDR2 from the germline V gene are LGHNA and YNFKEQ. CDR3 protein: CASSQRRDTQYF. DNA for the CDR3: TGTGCCAGCAGCCAGAGGCGAGATACGCAGTATTTT.

The chain is built from TRBV3-1 and TRBJ2-1; 10 positions agree with TRBD2. The CDR3 is 20 amino acids. CDR1 and CDR2 (germline): LGHDT, YNNKEL (reference sequence). The J segment lost 0 bases and the V segment lost 0 bases, leaving 11 bases of the junction unmatched. The CDR3 loop is CASSQDQGSSGGFSYNEQFF. CDR3 bases: TGTGCCAGCAGCCAAGATCAGGGGAGTAGCGGGGGGTTCTCCTACAATGAGCAGTTCTTC.

The chain carries TRBV24-1 and TRBJ2-3, with 10 bases that match TRBD2. Germline V gives CDR1 KGHDR, CDR2 SFDVKD. V lost 2 bases and J lost 0; bases outside the gene matches: 7. The CDR3 totals 18 residues. In DNA, the CDR3 is TGTGCCACCAGTGATTCAGCGGGGGGGCGGAGGAGCACAGATACGCAGTATTTT. It encodes CATSDSAGGRRSTDTQYF.

This clonotype has just a few counts. The chain joins TRBV7-2 to TRBJ2-2; 10 nucleotides match TRBD2. Germline CDR1 and CDR2: SGHTA and FQGNSA. The CDR3 totals 16 residues. With 5 bases clipped from V and 4 bases from J, the junction kept 7 bases outside the gene matches. The CDR3 spells CASSPQRGGITGELFF. CDR3 sequence (DNA): TGTGCCAGCAGCCCACAGCGGGGGGGAATCACCGGGGAGCTGTTTTTT.

This clonotype was detected only a few times. The chain has TRBV6-5 and TRBJ2-3, with D perhaps matching TRBD2 (5 bases). This CDR3 is built from 11 residues. Germline lookup yields CDR1 MNHEY and CDR2 SVGAGI. V was shortened by 11 bases and J by 5 bases, with 11 bases between the two germline ends. The DNA for the CDR3 is TGTGCCTCCAATCGGGGAGATACGCAGTATTTT. Its translation is CASNRGDTQYF.

This clonotype was seen ten or more times. CDR3 amino acids: CASSLRTGPTGGGYTF. DNA for the CDR3: TGCGCCAGCAGCTTGAGGACAGGCCCCACCGGGGGGGGCTACACCTTC. The chain carries TRBV5-1 and TRBJ1-2; TRBD1 agrees at 7 bases. V lost 1 base to trimming and J lost 8 bases; unmatched junction nucleotides: 14. Per the germline V gene, CDR1 is SGHRS and CDR2 is YFSETQ. This CDR3 has 16 amino acids.

Worth noting for this clonotype: A read error may be the cause here, since a much bigger clone is one base away. V usage is TRBV6-5 and J usage is TRBJ2-7, with TRBD2 identical over 8 bases. The CDR3 consists of 14 residues. Germline CDR1 is MNHEY and CDR2 is SVGAGI. V shed 6 bases, J shed 6 bases, and the junction held 10 bases outside the gene matches. The CDR3 nucleotides are TGTGCCAGCAGCCTGGGACTAGGAGGCGTCGAGCAGTACTTC. Amino acid sequence: CASSLGLGGVEQYF.

This clonotype turned up a few times. This sequence joins TRBV4-2 and TRBJ2-7; D may be TRBD2 (6 bases). Germline-derived CDR1 and CDR2 are LGHNA and YNFKEQ. Trimming stripped 3 bases from V and 0 bases from J, with 15 bases between. CDR3 length: 16 amino acids. This CDR3 is CASSQGFRDSSYEQYF. DNA for the CDR3: TGTGCCAGCAGCCAGGGTTTCCGGGACTCCTCCTACGAGCAGTACTTC.

This clonotype was recorded many times. This sequence joins TRBV3-1 and TRBJ2-1, with 14 bases lining up with TRBD2. Germline lookup yields CDR1 LGHDT and CDR2 YNNKEL (reference sequence). J lost 12 bases, V lost 4 bases, and 11 bases had no gene match. The CDR3 sequence is 16 residues long. In nucleotides, the CDR3 is TGTGCCAGCAGCCCTAGAGGACTAGCGGGGGGCGTAGGGCAGTTCTTC. This translates into CASSPRGLAGGVGQFF.

The genes are TRBV4-3 and TRBJ2-5; 11 bases match TRBD2. The CDR3 extends over 16 amino acids. V trimming: 0 bases; J trimming: 4 bases; junction bases outside the gene matches: 4. The germline CDR1 and CDR2 sequences are LGHNA and YSLEER. CDR3 bases: TGCGCCAGCAGCCAAGAACGTACTAGCGGGGGAGAGACCCAGTACTTC. This encodes CASSQERTSGGETQYF.

This clonotype has a count of ten or more. V gene TRBV20-1 combines with J gene TRBJ2-5; 7 nucleotides align to TRBD1. The length of the CDR3 is 12 residues. J was trimmed by 5 bases and V by 6 bases; bases with no gene match: 6. The germline CDR1 and CDR2 sequences are DFQATT and SNEGSKA (reference sequence). The CDR3 loop reads CSALGQMETQYF. CDR3 in DNA: TGCAGTGCCCTGGGACAGATGGAGACCCAGTACTTC.